The 30 T cell receptor beta chains given below trace back to one sample, sequenced in a study of beta chain features in type 1 diabetes. Expressed TCRB transcripts were sequenced, since all the RNA that had been isolated was reverse transcribed. Here immunoSEQ multiplex PCR was the method, and the copy in TCRdb shows in-frame clones only, minus some. Among 400,000 to 450,000 clones listed, roughly 14% were seen once. Material for sequencing was naive CD4+ T cells from blood. The source is a man aged 30 to 45 in good health.

This clone was seen more than once but under ten times. The gene calls are TRBV11-2 and TRBJ2-3; no definite D call. The V and J ends lost 5 bases and 4 bases respectively, with 13 bases between them. The CDR3 contains 14 residues. Germline V CDR1 and CDR2: SGHAT, FQNNGV. The CDR3 sequence is CASSPRIGADTQYF. The CDR3, as DNA: TGTGCCAGCAGCCCGAGAATTGGGGCAGATACGCAGTATTTT.

The chain couples TRBV6-5 to TRBJ2-7; D may be TRBD1 or TRBD2 (5 bases each). V gave up 4 bases and J gave up 6 bases, with 16 bases separating them. This CDR3 has 14 residues. Germline lookup yields CDR1 MNHEY and CDR2 SVGAGI. As DNA, the CDR3 is TGTGCCAGCAGTTCTCCCGGGACGGCTGGCGAGCAGTACTTC. It codes for CASSSPGTAGEQYF.

This clone was counted a few times. The CDR3 sequence: CASSKKSSGTGVNEQYF. In DNA, the CDR3 is TGTGCCAGCAGCAAAAAGAGCTCGGGGACAGGGGTCAACGAGCAGTACTTC. V is TRBV21-1 and J is TRBJ2-7; TRBD1 was called by the table and not checked on the DNA. TRBV21-1 constitutes a pseudogene. The CDR3 is made up of 17 amino acids.

The V call is TRBV9, the J call TRBJ2-1; D is uncertain. The V gene lost 0 bases and the J gene lost 9 bases, with 16 bases spanning the gap. Germline V gene data show CDR1 as SGDLS and CDR2 as YYNGEE. The CDR3 sequence is 15 residues long. CDR3 coding DNA: TGTGCCAGCAGCGTAGCCGGCAAGTTCCCGGGTGAGCAGTTCTTC. Protein product: CASSVAGKFPGEQFF.

This clone was observed a handful of times. The rearrangement links TRBV6-5 to TRBJ2-1; TRBD2 matches 11 bases. This CDR3 region has 14 residues. After removal of 6 bases from V and 5 bases from J, the junction contained 3 bases not matched to a gene. Germline CDR1 MNHEY, CDR2 SVGAGI. CDR3 loop: CASSRGLADNEQFF. Here the CDR3 DNA reads TGTGCCAGCAGCAGGGGACTAGCGGACAATGAGCAGTTCTTC.

The J gene is TRBJ2-5, the V gene TRBV7-7, with a weak D call TRBD2 (5 bases). Germline lookup yields CDR1 SSHAT and CDR2 FNYEAQ (reference sequence). V dropped 1 base and J dropped 5 bases, with 8 bases sitting between them. The CDR3 is made up of 13 amino acids. CDR3 sequence reads: CASSLGRGETQYF. The CDR3 bases are TGTGCCAGCAGCTTAGGCCGCGGGGAGACCCAGTACTTC.

The V and J genes are TRBV28 and TRBJ2-4; TRBD1 agrees at 7 bases. CDR3 length: 18 amino acids. CDR1 is MDHEN and CDR2 is SYDVKM in the germline V gene. The trim removed 5 bases at V and 0 bases at J, leaving 13 bases unmatched. Here the CDR3 DNA reads TGTGCCAGCAGTCCTCCGTTGACAGGGTTGAGAGCCAAAAACATTCAGTACTTC. Its protein product is CASSPPLTGLRAKNIQYF.

This clone was seen a handful of times. V usage is TRBV18 and J usage is TRBJ2-1, with D possibly matching TRBD1 (6 bases). Germline values: CDR1 KGHSH, CDR2 LQKENI. The V and J ends lost 4 bases and 0 bases respectively, with 13 bases between them. This CDR3 is built from 16 residues. CDR3: CASSRRQDSSYNEQFF. The CDR3 DNA reads TGTGCCAGCTCACGGAGACAGGACAGCTCCTACAATGAGCAGTTCTTC.

A remark on this clone: Within the sample, other DNA sequences also encode this same CDR3. This chain connects TRBV7-9 to TRBJ2-3; no reliable D call. Germline lookup yields CDR1 SEHNR and CDR2 FQNEAQ (reference sequence). V was shortened by 1 base and J by 1 base, with 3 bases between the two germline ends. The CDR3 consists of 13 residues. In nucleotides, the CDR3 is TGTGCCAGCAGCTTAGTCGGCACAGATACGCAGTATTTT. Translating it yields CASSLVGTDTQYF. Full variable domain (outside the CDR3, taken from reference TRBV7-9 and TRBJ2-3): DTGVSQNPRHKITKRGQNVTFRCDPISEHNRLYWYRQTLGQGPEFLTYFQNEAQLEKSRLLSDRFSAERPKGSFSTLEIQRTEQGDSAMYLCASSLVGTDTQYFGPGTRLTVL.

In this sample, this clone turned up a few times. V is TRBV5-1 and J is TRBJ1-1, with no clear D. There are 11 residues in the CDR3. CDR1 and CDR2 (germline): SGHRS, YFSETQ. Trimming removed 6 bases at V and 1 base at J, with 4 bases between. CDR3 amino acids: CASTKNTEAFF. The CDR3 DNA reads TGCGCCAGCACAAAGAACACTGAAGCTTTCTTT.

The rearrangement joins TRBV29-1 to TRBJ2-5; a weak D match, TRBD1 (6 bases). V gave up 3 bases and J gave up 1 base, with 24 bases separating them. This CDR3 comprises 18 residues. Germline lookup yields CDR1 SQVTM and CDR2 ANQGSEA. DNA of the CDR3: TGCAGCGTTGATGGGTTAATGGTGACAGGCCGGTCCCAAGAGACCCAGTACTTC. Amino acid sequence: CSVDGLMVTGRSQETQYF. The full variable domain, in which reference TRBV29-1 and TRBJ2-5 provide the parts outside the CDR3, is SAVISQKPSRDICQRGTSLTIQCQVDSQVTMMFWYRQQPGQSLTLIATANQGSEATYESGFVIDKFPISRPNLTFSTLTVSNMSPEDSSIYLCSVDGLMVTGRSQETQYFGPGTRLLVL.

As regards this clone: The sample has other DNA sequences that encode this CDR3 too. The rearrangement uses TRBV7-2 and TRBJ2-5, with 11 bases identical to TRBD2. Germline values: CDR1 SGHTA, CDR2 FQGNSA. This CDR3 has 13 residues. V lost 11 bases to trimming and J lost 2 bases; unmatched junction nucleotides: 4. CDR3 residues: CASGTSGQETQYF. The CDR3, as DNA: TGTGCCTCCGGGACTAGCGGACAAGAGACCCAGTACTTC.

This clone showed up just a few times. Other DNA sequences within the sample encode an identical CDR3. The chain carries TRBV7-2 and TRBJ1-1; TRBD1 aligns across 7 bases. The length of the CDR3 is 14 residues. With 5 bases clipped from V and 4 bases from J, the junction kept 7 bases outside the gene matches. The germline V gene encodes CDR1 SGHTA and CDR2 FQGNSA. DNA for the CDR3: TGTGCCAGCAGCACCCGACAGGGAATCACTGAAGCTTTCTTT. Amino acids: CASSTRQGITEAFF.

The rearrangement uses TRBV30 and TRBJ1-6; tentatively, D is TRBD1 (5 bases). This CDR3 is built from 14 residues. Germline lookup yields CDR1 GTSNPN and CDR2 SVGIG (reference sequence). The V gene lost 2 bases and the J gene lost 8 bases, with 13 bases spanning the gap. In DNA form, the CDR3 reads TGTGCCTGGAGTCGGGGACCGGGAGATTCACCCCTCCACTTT. This gives the protein CAWSRGPGDSPLHF.

CDR3 amino acids: CASSPTSGRASETQYF. The CDR3 nucleotides read TGTGCCAGCAGCCCTACTAGCGGGAGGGCATCAGAGACCCAGTACTTC. The chain employs TRBV4-2 and TRBJ2-5; TRBD2 matches 13 bases. Germline CDR1 is LGHNA and CDR2 is YNFKEQ. CDR3 length: 16 residues. V lost 4 bases to trimming and J lost 4 bases; unmatched junction nucleotides: 6.

This clone showed up just a few times. The chain couples TRBV30 to TRBJ1-2, with D hard to call. The CDR3 length is 15 residues. The ends were cut back, 4 bases at V and 4 bases at J, with 19 bases in the middle. From germline, CDR1 is GTSNPN and CDR2 SVGIG (reference sequence). The CDR3 sequence: CAWKTGPREGYGYTF. CDR3 nucleotide sequence: TGTGCCTGGAAGACCGGCCCCAGAGAGGGCTATGGCTACACCTTC.

The rearrangement uses TRBV6-5 and TRBJ2-3; no clear D gene. The germline gives CDR1 MNHEY, CDR2 SVGAGI. There are 14 residues in the CDR3. V was trimmed by 5 bases and J by 0 bases, leaving 9 bases between them. This CDR3 reads CASSRSPSTDTQYF. CDR3 DNA: TGTGCCAGCAGTCGGTCCCCTAGCACAGATACGCAGTATTTT.

The chain uses TRBV6-5 and TRBJ2-7, with 7 bases matching TRBD1. After removal of 6 bases from V and 3 bases from J, the junction contained 5 bases not matched to a gene. The germline CDR1 and CDR2 sequences are MNHEY and SVGAGI. The CDR3 runs to 13 residues. CDR3 residues: CASRDRTGYEQYF. CDR3 coding DNA: TGTGCCAGCAGGGATAGGACAGGCTACGAGCAGTACTTC.

This clone was counted a few times. This CDR3 is CAISGDSVKNIQYF. As DNA, the CDR3 is TGTGCCATCAGTGGGGACTCAGTCAAAAACATTCAGTACTTC. V gene TRBV10-3 combines with J gene TRBJ2-4, with a weak D call TRBD2 (6 bases). This CDR3 has 14 residues. Germline V lookup: CDR1 ENHRY, CDR2 SYGVKD. V was pared by 4 bases and J by 3 bases, with 10 bases between.

This clone has just a few counts. The genes are TRBV4-1 and TRBJ1-1; D is undetermined. Trimming removed 0 bases from V and 0 bases from J, with 8 bases in between. The CDR3 extends over 15 amino acids. Germline V lookup: CDR1 MGHRA, CDR2 YSYEKL. The DNA for the CDR3 is TGCGCCAGCAGCCAAGAACCACCGGTGAACACTGAAGCTTTCTTT. This sequence encodes CASSQEPPVNTEAFF.

The chain couples TRBV6-6 to TRBJ2-5; D gene unclear. Germline CDR1 is MNHNY and CDR2 is SVGAGI (reference sequence). This CDR3 has 12 residues. Trimming took 4 bases from V and 5 from J, leaving 8 bases between them. The CDR3 nucleotides are TGTGCCAGCAGTTTAATCGGCGAGACCCAGTACTTC. Encoded protein: CASSLIGETQYF.

There are a few counts of this clone. J is TRBJ1-5 and V is TRBV4-3; D perhaps matches TRBD1 (6 bases). This CDR3 is 16 amino acids long. Germline-derived CDR1 and CDR2 are LGHNA and YSLEER. Trimming left V 0 bases short and J 7 bases short, with 16 bases between. The DNA for the CDR3 is TGCGCCAGCAGCCAAGAGTGGCAGGGCCAGGGGCAGCCCCAGCATTTT. Translated, it gives CASSQEWQGQGQPQHF.

There are a few counts of this clone. The germline gene is not matched at one end of the junction; a read error may be the cause. This chain joins TRBV7-7 and TRBJ2-5; D is perhaps TRBD2 (5 bases). Germline CDR1 SSHAT, CDR2 FNYEAQ (reference sequence). CDR3 length: 13 amino acids. CDR3 bases: TGTGCTAGCAGCTTAACTAGAAAGGAGACCCAGTACTTC. Translated, it gives CASSLTRKETQYF. The entire variable domain, with the rest obtained from reference TRBV7-7 and TRBJ2-5, is as follows: GAGVSQSPRYKVTKRGQDVTLRCDPISSHATLYWYQQALGQGPEFLTYFNYEAQPDKSGLPSDRFSAERPEGSISTLTIQRTEQRDSAMYRCASSLTRKETQYFGPGTRLLVL.

This clone was seen more than once but under ten times. The chain has TRBV14 and TRBJ1-5; D gene unclear. Germline V lookup: CDR1 SGHDN, CDR2 FVKESK. The CDR3 totals 12 residues. Trimming took 1 base from V and 15 from J, leaving 13 bases between them. CDR3 nucleotides: TGTGCCAGCAGCCAAGGGTGGTCGGGGTTGCATTTT. Its protein is CASSQGWSGLHF. The whole variable domain, remainder taken from reference TRBV14 and TRBJ1-5, is EAGVTQFPSHSVIEKGQTVTLRCDPISGHDNLYWYRRVMGKEIKFLLHFVKESKQDESGMPNNRFLAERTGGTYSTLKVQPAELEDSGVYFCASSQGWSGLHFGDGTRLSIL.

Points on this clone: Other DNA sequences from this sample encode an identical CDR3 as well. This chain joins TRBV4-1 and TRBJ2-3, with unresolved D. The germline CDR1 and CDR2 sequences are MGHRA and YSYEKL. The CDR3 runs 11 residues. Between the trimmed V and J ends, which lost 4 bases and 5 bases, there was a span of 4 bases. CDR3 in DNA: TGCGCCAGCAGCCGGGGAGATACGCAGTATTTT. It codes for CASSRGDTQYF.

The rearrangement links TRBV14 to TRBJ2-5, with D maybe TRBD1 (5 bases). The J call may not be correct, given that the DNA end is closer to TRBJ2-7. The CDR3 is 14 residues long. In germline, CDR1 is SGHDN, CDR2 FVKESK. The CDR3 region is CASSQVAGSAEQYF. The CDR3 region has the DNA TGTGCCAGCAGCCAAGTTGCAGGGTCGGCCGAGCAGTACTTC.

The chain carries TRBV12-5 and TRBJ2-1; TRBD2 is a possible D gene (6 bases). V was shortened by 7 bases and J by 1 base, with 11 bases between the two germline ends. This CDR3 has 14 residues. Germline V gene sequence: CDR1 LGHNT, CDR2 FRNRAP. CDR3 DNA sequence: TGTGCTAGTGATAAAGCGGGTTCCTACAATGAGCAGTTCTTC. Protein product: CASDKAGSYNEQFF.

V is TRBV15 and J is TRBJ2-3; D is perhaps TRBD1 (6 bases). CDR1 and CDR2 from the germline V gene are LNHNV and YYDKDF (reference sequence). V dropped 0 bases and J dropped 0 bases, with 7 bases sitting between them. The CDR3 consists of 15 residues. The DNA for the CDR3 is TGTGCCACCAGCAGAGAGGGGGCGAGCACAGATACGCAGTATTTT. Translation: CATSREGASTDTQYF.

The chain has TRBV5-4 and TRBJ2-3, with 14 bases lining up with TRBD2. J lost 5 bases, V lost 0 bases, and 8 bases had no gene match. This CDR3 region has 18 residues. CDR1 and CDR2 (germline): SGHNT, YYREEE (reference sequence). For the CDR3, the DNA is TGTGCCAGCAGCTTGGGACTAGCGGGAGGGCCCTATTTAGATACGCAGTATTTT. This codes for CASSLGLAGGPYLDTQYF.

In this sample, this clone turned up a few times. The V call is TRBV12-5, the J call TRBJ1-2; D not certain. Trimming shortened V by 1 base and J by 4 bases, and 7 bases separated the two germline ends. The CDR3 is made up of 13 amino acids. Germline assignment: CDR1 LGHNT and CDR2 FRNRAP. CDR3 in DNA: TGTGCTAGTGGTTTGGGACAAGTCTATGGCTACACCTTC. Its protein is CASGLGQVYGYTF.